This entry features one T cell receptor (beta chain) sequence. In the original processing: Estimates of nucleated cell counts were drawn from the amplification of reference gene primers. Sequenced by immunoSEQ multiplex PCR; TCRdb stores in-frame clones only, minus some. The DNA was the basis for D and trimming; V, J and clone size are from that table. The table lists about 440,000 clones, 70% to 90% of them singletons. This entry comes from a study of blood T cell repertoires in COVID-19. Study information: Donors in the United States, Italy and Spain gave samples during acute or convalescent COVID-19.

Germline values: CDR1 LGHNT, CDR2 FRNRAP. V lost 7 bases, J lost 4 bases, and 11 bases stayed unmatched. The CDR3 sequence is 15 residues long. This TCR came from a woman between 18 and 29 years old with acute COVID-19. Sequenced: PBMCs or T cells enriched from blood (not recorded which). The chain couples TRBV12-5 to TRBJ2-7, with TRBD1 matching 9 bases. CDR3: CASADGQGKEYEQYF. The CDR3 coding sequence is TGTGCTAGTGCCGACGGACAGGGGAAGGAATACGAGCAGTACTTC.